The clone carrying this T cell receptor beta chain was recorded a few times. Its antigen is unknown. The data are from a study of blood T cells in healthy people across ages. Study results and limitations: Investigators viewed diversity estimates from one million T cells as underestimates, the study reported. Observed TCR beta diversity per million T cells went down as age went up. This fall followed a roughly linear course with age.

The CDR3 runs to 14 residues. Germline values: CDR1 SGHDT, CDR2 YYEEEE. The V gene lost 3 bases and the J gene lost 7 bases, with 16 bases spanning the gap. Alongside a J-beta primer mix, a sample-barcoded 5' primer served in a second PCR lasting about 7 to 11 cycles. A single record per CDR3 protein comes from TCRdb applying MiXCR to the 5' RACE reads. The data show roughly 730,000 distinct CDR3 sequences, with roughly three fifths seen just once and roughly 24% held by the top ten. The origin of this receptor is a man between 35 and 55 years old in good health. Sequenced input: blood. The rearrangement joins TRBV5-6 to TRBJ2-5; D is uncertain. CDR3 in amino acids: CASSSPARSGTQYF. The CDR3 nucleotides are TGTGCCAGCAGCTCCCCCGCTAGATCCGGGACCCAGTACTTC.